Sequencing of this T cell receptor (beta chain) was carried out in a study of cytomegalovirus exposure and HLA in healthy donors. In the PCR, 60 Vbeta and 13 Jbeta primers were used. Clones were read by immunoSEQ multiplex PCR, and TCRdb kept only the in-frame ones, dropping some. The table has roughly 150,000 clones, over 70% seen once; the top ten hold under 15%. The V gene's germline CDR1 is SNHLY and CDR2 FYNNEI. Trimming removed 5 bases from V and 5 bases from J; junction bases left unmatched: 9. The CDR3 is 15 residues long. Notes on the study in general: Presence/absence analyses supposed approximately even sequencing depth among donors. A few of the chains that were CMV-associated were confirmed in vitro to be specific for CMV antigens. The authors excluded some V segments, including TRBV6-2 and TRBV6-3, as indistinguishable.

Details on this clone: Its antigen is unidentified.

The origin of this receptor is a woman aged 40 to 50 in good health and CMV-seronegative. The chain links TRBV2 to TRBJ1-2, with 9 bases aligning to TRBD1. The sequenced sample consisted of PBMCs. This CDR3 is CASSPRTGVRYGYTF. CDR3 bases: TGTGCCAGCAGTCCTCGGACAGGGGTACGTTATGGCTACACCTTC.